This T cell receptor (beta chain) was observed in a study of CD8 T cells in Susac syndrome. The germline V gene encodes CDR1 SGHRS and CDR2 YFSETQ. The length of the CDR3 is 16 residues. V lost 0 bases and J lost 2; bases outside the gene matches: 7. About 0.5 to 1 ug RNA was reverse transcribed with random hexamers. TCRdb passed the immunoSEQ multiplex PCR reads through MiXCR, listing each CDR3 protein once. The repertoire includes over 200,000 distinct CDR3 sequences, over 90% of them detected once, and around 0.082% sits in the top ten. Sequencing input: CD4+ T cells from PBMCs. The rearrangement joins TRBV5-1 to TRBJ2-5; 7 bases fit TRBD2. This sequence originates from a human donor with multiple sclerosis. CDR3 nucleotide sequence: TGCGCCAGCAGCTTGGATGGACTAGTAGTTCAAGAGACCCAGTACTTC. Its translation: CASSLDGLVVQETQYF.